Presented here are 32 T cell receptor beta chains from one specimen sequenced in a study of T-cell reconstitution after alpha-beta-depleted transplantation in children (dated by TCRdb to about 2016). Preparation of the library involved PCR. TCRdb shows the sequencer as Illumina HiSeq 2500. Molecular barcoding was employed in the preparation of TCR libraries, with unique molecular identifiers being used to normalize TCRbeta repertoire quantification. TCRdb took the public reads, trimmed them with fastp at Q25, ran MiXCR for clone calling and kept in-frame beta chains. Here each entry gathers all rows of one CDR3 protein and keeps the most common genes and DNA. The sample records 900,000 or so distinct CDR3 sequences, 15% to 20% of which are singletons. The leading ten clones occupy approximately 4.5% of the sample. The treatment or condition label, as the study defines it: allogeneic hematopoietic cell transplantation with graft depleted of TCRalphabeta T cells and CD19 B cells.

The sequences come from PBMCs, mostly from graft donor cells, collected 360 days after TCRalphabeta/CD19-depleted stem cell transplant. The origin of the receptors is a male patient between 5 and 17 years old who had a stem cell transplant for acute lymphoblastic leukemia, so the T cells may come from the graft donor.

This clonotype was recorded a few times. The chain combines TRBV5-1 with TRBJ2-2, with 7 bases fitting TRBD1. With V trimmed by 0 bases and J by 5 bases, 7 bases remained unmatched. This CDR3 contains 16 residues. Per germline, CDR1 SGHRS and CDR2 YFSETQ. The CDR3 DNA follows: TGCGCCAGCAGCTTGGGAGGGACAGCGAGAACCGGGGAGCTGTTTTTT. Translated, it gives CASSLGGTARTGELFF.

Many counts were recorded for this clonotype. The chain has TRBV9 and TRBJ2-3; 14 bases agree with TRBD2. The CDR3 spans 14 residues. Germline lookup yields CDR1 SGDLS and CDR2 YYNGEE. J lost 8 bases, V lost 3 bases, and 2 bases had no gene match. This CDR3 is CASSGTSGGTTQYF. The DNA for the CDR3 is TGTGCCAGCAGCGGGACTAGCGGGGGGACTACGCAGTATTTT.

This clonotype was detected only a few times. The chain couples TRBV25-1 to TRBJ2-1; no clear D. This CDR3 region has 16 residues. V was clipped by 3 bases and J by 1 base, with 13 bases between them. Germline-derived CDR1 and CDR2 are MGHDK and SYGVNS. CDR3 loop: CASSDVRVGSYNEQFF. DNA for the CDR3: TGTGCCAGCAGTGACGTAAGAGTAGGTTCCTACAATGAGCAGTTCTTC.

This clonotype was observed at least ten times. The chain carries TRBV7-8 and TRBJ2-1; TRBD2 matches at 10 bases. The CDR3 has 16 amino acids. J gave up 6 bases and V 3 bases, and 8 bases lay outside the gene matches. Germline CDR1 is SGHVS and CDR2 is FQNEAQ. CDR3 in amino acids: CASSLGSSGRGNEQFF. CDR3 in DNA: TGTGCCAGCAGCTTGGGTTCTAGCGGGAGAGGCAATGAGCAGTTCTTC. The full variable domain, in which reference TRBV7-8 and TRBJ2-1 provide the parts outside the CDR3, is GAGVSQSPRYKVAKRGQDVALRCDPISGHVSLFWYQQALGQGPEFLTYFQNEAQLDKSGLPSDRFFAERPEGSVSTLKIQRTQQEDSAVYLCASSLGSSGRGNEQFFGPGTRLTVL.

The chain employs TRBV18 and TRBJ2-1, with TRBD2 matching 9 bases. This CDR3 comprises 17 residues. The germline V gene has CDR1 KGHSH and CDR2 LQKENI. Trimming at V came to 1 base and at J to 9 bases, leaving 13 bases not matched to a gene. The DNA for the CDR3 is TGTGCCAGCTCACCACGCCTAGCGGGGAGTGGGGCAAGTGAGCAGTTCTTC. Its protein product is CASSPRLAGSGASEQFF.

The genes are TRBV6-1 and TRBJ2-3, with 12 positions matching TRBD2. The CDR3 length is 17 residues. The V and J ends lost 4 bases and 2 bases, in that order; junction bases with no gene match: 7. Germline-derived CDR1 and CDR2 are MNHNS and SASEGT. DNA of the CDR3: TGTGCCAGCAGTGTTCGACTAGCGGGAGAAATCACAGATACGCAGTATTTT. This gives the protein CASSVRLAGEITDTQYF.

The chain employs TRBV7-8 and TRBJ2-1, with D possibly TRBD2 on 7 matching bases. Looked up from germline, CDR1 is SGHVS and CDR2 is FQNEAQ. V was pared by 5 bases and J by 7 bases, with 27 bases between. This CDR3 has 18 amino acids. This CDR3 reads CASSPTWGGRTPGNEQFF. As DNA, the CDR3 is TGTGCCAGCAGCCCGACCTGGGGGGGGCGAACCCCGGGGAATGAGCAGTTCTTC.

The chain is built from TRBV29-1 and TRBJ1-2; D is unclear. Germline V gene data show CDR1 as SQVTM and CDR2 as ANQGSEA. This CDR3 has 13 residues. The germline V and J ends were trimmed by 6 bases and 4 bases, with 15 bases remaining between them. The DNA for the CDR3 is TGCAGCGTCCAAAGTCAGTGGGGCTATGGCTACACCTTC. Translated, it gives CSVQSQWGYGYTF.

The chain recombines TRBV5-1 with TRBJ1-4; D is ambiguous. This CDR3 comprises 15 residues. Germline CDR1 is SGHRS and CDR2 is YFSETQ. V lost 3 bases to trimming and J lost 7 bases, with 16 bases between them. CDR3 sequence reads: CASSSGVLSGEKLFF. CDR3 bases: TGCGCCAGCAGCTCCGGCGTTTTAAGTGGTGAAAAACTGTTTTTT.

The J gene is TRBJ2-1, the V gene TRBV29-1; 7 bases match TRBD2. The CDR3 is 13 amino acids. Germline trimming cut 6 bases from V and 4 bases from J; bases unmatched to any gene: 6. Germline V lookup: CDR1 SQVTM, CDR2 ANQGSEA. This chain's CDR3 is CSVLRGVYNEQFF. The CDR3 DNA sequence: TGCAGCGTGCTCCGGGGGGTATACAATGAGCAGTTCTTC.

The chain carries TRBV20-1 and TRBJ1-1, with 7 bases fitting TRBD1. The trim removed 5 bases at V and 2 bases at J, leaving 5 bases unmatched. This CDR3 has 13 amino acids. The germline V gene has CDR1 DFQATT and CDR2 SNEGSKA (reference sequence). In DNA, the CDR3 is TGCAGTGCTCTGAGACAGGGAAACACTGAAGCTTTCTTT. Protein: CSALRQGNTEAFF.

The chain recombines TRBV29-1 with TRBJ2-7, with 10 bases identical to TRBD2. This CDR3 comprises 16 residues. V lost 4 bases to trimming and J lost 4 bases; unmatched junction nucleotides: 13. The germline CDR1 and CDR2 sequences are SQVTM and ANQGSEA. Here the CDR3 reads CSVASGRARLAYEQYF. In DNA, the CDR3 is TGCAGCGTTGCGAGCGGGAGGGCCAGATTGGCTTACGAGCAGTACTTC.

Worth noting for this clonotype: Being one base from a much bigger clone, this may be a read error. The rearrangement links TRBV12-3 or TRBV12-4 to TRBJ2-3; D is undetermined. V was trimmed by 6 bases and J by 2 bases, leaving 3 bases between them. The CDR3 runs 11 residues. CDR3 amino acids: CASRDTDTQYF. The CDR3 nucleotides read TGTGCCAGCAGGGACACAGATACGCAGTATTTT.

The CDR3 DNA reads as TGCAGTGCTAGAGATCACCTAGCGGGGCCGTACAATGAGCAGTTCTTC. Amino acids: CSARDHLAGPYNEQFF. The chain is built from TRBV20-1 and TRBJ2-1; TRBD2 agrees at 9 bases. Losses at the gene ends were 0 bases for V and 4 bases for J; bases not matched to a gene: 7. Per the germline V gene, CDR1 is DFQATT and CDR2 is SNEGSKA (reference sequence). The length of the CDR3 is 16 residues.

This clonotype has just a few counts. V usage is TRBV4-1 and J usage is TRBJ2-1; tentatively, D is TRBD1 or TRBD2 (6 bases each). Germline V gene data show CDR1 as MGHRA and CDR2 as YSYEKL. This CDR3 contains 18 residues. V lost 1 base, J lost 3 bases, and 19 bases lay in between. CDR3 loop: CASSQGRGTVHYYNEQFF. The CDR3 bases are TGCGCCAGCAGCCAAGGGAGGGGGACGGTACACTACTACAATGAGCAGTTCTTC.

Many counts were recorded for this clonotype. This chain joins TRBV5-5 and TRBJ2-1; no firm D call. Germline values: CDR1 SGHKS, CDR2 YYEKEE (reference sequence). The CDR3 runs 13 residues. V was clipped by 0 bases and J by 7 bases, with 8 bases between them. In nucleotides, the CDR3 is TGTGCCAGCAGCTTGGCCAGTTGGAATGAGCAGTTCTTC. It specifies CASSLASWNEQFF.

The chain combines TRBV2 with TRBJ2-2; 9 bases match TRBD1. This CDR3 is 14 amino acids long. V lost 8 bases, J lost 3 bases, and 4 bases stayed unmatched. CDR1 and CDR2 (germline): SNHLY, FYNNEI. CDR3 bases: TGTGCCAGCGGACAGGGGTTGGACACCGGGGAGCTGTTTTTT. This translates into CASGQGLDTGELFF. Full variable domain (rest looked up from reference TRBV2 and TRBJ2-2): EPEVTQTPSHQVTQMGQEVILRCVPISNHLYFYWYRQILGQKVEFLVSFYNNEISEKSEIFDDQFSVERPDGSNFTLKIRSTKLEDSAMYFCASGQGLDTGELFFGEGSRLTVL.

This chain uses TRBV4-2 with TRBJ2-1; 13 bases line up with TRBD2. CDR3 length equals 17 residues. J lost 3 bases, V lost 3 bases, and 5 bases had no gene match. Germline V gene sequence: CDR1 LGHNA, CDR2 YNFKEQ. This chain's CDR3 is CASSQETSGRYYNEQFF. CDR3 in DNA: TGTGCCAGCAGCCAGGAGACTAGCGGGAGGTACTACAATGAGCAGTTCTTC.

This clonotype was observed at least ten times. J is TRBJ1-3 and V is TRBV29-1; D not certain. CDR3 length: 11 residues. CDR1 and CDR2 from the germline V gene are SQVTM and ANQGSEA. The germline V and J ends were trimmed by 6 bases and 4 bases, with 7 bases remaining between them. The CDR3 spells CSVSEGNTIYF. The CDR3 nucleotides are TGCAGCGTGTCTGAGGGAAACACCATATATTTT.

This CDR3 reads CASSSAHGRAYEQYF. DNA of the CDR3: TGTGCCAGCAGTTCCGCCCACGGGAGGGCCTACGAGCAGTACTTC. The V gene is TRBV6-5, the J gene TRBJ2-7; 8 nucleotides align to TRBD2. The germline V gene has CDR1 MNHEY and CDR2 SVGAGI. Trimming cost V 4 bases and J 2 bases; bases outside gene matches: 7. The CDR3 covers 15 residues.

The chain uses TRBV24-1 and TRBJ2-3; D uncertain. V shed 4 bases and J shed 2 bases, with 6 bases lying between them. This CDR3 region has 13 residues. Germline CDR1 reads KGHDR; CDR2 reads SFDVKD. The CDR3 here is CATSDRSTDTQYF. CDR3 coding DNA: TGTGCCACCAGTGACCGGTCCACAGATACGCAGTATTTT.

There are many counts of this clonotype. This sequence joins TRBV12-3 or TRBV12-4 and TRBJ2-7; 12 positions match TRBD2. The V and J ends lost 7 bases and 2 bases, in that order; junction bases with no gene match: 6. This CDR3 contains 15 residues. The DNA of the CDR3 is TGTGCCAGCACCTGGAGACTAGCGGGGGCCTACGAGCAGTACTTC. Its protein is CASTWRLAGAYEQYF.

This clonotype was picked up a small number of times. The chain combines TRBV5-6 with TRBJ2-7; D is possibly TRBD2 (6 bases). V was cut by 2 bases and J by 5 bases, with 11 bases left in between. The germline CDR1 and CDR2 sequences are SGHDT and YYEEEE. The CDR3 runs 13 residues. The CDR3 protein is CASSFGGIHEQYF. The CDR3 region has the DNA TGTGCCAGCAGCTTCGGGGGTATCCACGAGCAGTACTTC.

For this clonotype: One base away lies a much larger clone, so this may be a sequencing read error. The CDR3 end shows no conserved phenylalanine or tryptophan, and so a read error is likely. The chain combines TRBV7-9 with TRBJ1-4, with D perhaps TRBD1 (6 bases). CDR1 is SEHNR, CDR2 FQNEAQ, per germline (reference sequence). The CDR3 length is 15 residues. Trimming removed 1 base at V and 8 bases at J, with 14 bases between. CDR3 bases: TGTGCCAGCAGCTTAGTTCAGGGGACGAGAGAAAAACTGTTTGTT. It is translated as CASSLVQGTREKLFV.

The genes are TRBV7-9 and TRBJ1-4; tentatively, D is TRBD1 (5 bases). CDR3 length equals 14 residues. V dropped 2 bases and J dropped 7 bases, with 11 bases sitting between them. Germline V lookup: CDR1 SEHNR, CDR2 FQNEAQ (reference sequence). The CDR3, as DNA: TGTGCCAGCAGCTTATTAACGGGGGTTGAAAAACTGTTTTTT. It yields the protein CASSLLTGVEKLFF.

The V gene is TRBV29-1, the J gene TRBJ1-1; no firm D call. V shed 7 bases and J shed 4 bases, with 13 bases lying between them. Germline V gene lookup returns CDR1 SQVTM and CDR2 ANQGSEA. This CDR3 region has 12 residues. Written as DNA, the CDR3 is TGCAGCGCCTTGACACCGAGCACTGAAGCTTTCTTT. Translated, it gives CSALTPSTEAFF.

V and J are TRBV7-3 and TRBJ2-1; a possible D gene is TRBD1 (5 bases). Per germline, CDR1 SGHTA and CDR2 FQGTGA. CDR3 length: 16 amino acids. Trimming took off 2 bases at V and 2 bases at J, with 13 bases between the two ends. The CDR3: CASSLFGWGAYNEQFF. The CDR3 nucleotides are TGTGCCAGCAGCTTATTTGGCTGGGGCGCCTACAATGAGCAGTTCTTC.

The gene calls are TRBV27 and TRBJ1-1; tentative D call: TRBD1 (6 bases). Per the germline V gene, CDR1 is MNHEY and CDR2 is SMNVEV (reference sequence). V was trimmed by 4 bases and J by 4 bases, leaving 13 bases between them. CDR3 length: 14 amino acids. CDR3 DNA sequence: TGTGCCAGCAGTTCTAGGGACATGAGCACTGAAGCTTTCTTT. It specifies CASSSRDMSTEAFF.

This clonotype was seen more than once but under ten times. V gene TRBV7-3 combines with J gene TRBJ2-5, with 7 nucleotides matching TRBD2. The ends lost 1 base at V and 5 bases at J; junction bases unmatched: 4. The CDR3 has 14 amino acids. Germline values: CDR1 SGHTA, CDR2 FQGTGA. CDR3: CASSLMGGFETQYF. The CDR3 region has the DNA TGTGCCAGCAGCTTAATGGGGGGGTTTGAGACCCAGTACTTC.

As DNA, the CDR3 is TGTGCCATCAGCTTTGACAGGGAAGGAGAGACCCAGTACTTC. Translated, it gives CAISFDREGETQYF. This chain uses TRBV10-3 with TRBJ2-5; TRBD1 agrees at 7 bases. The CDR3 covers 14 residues. J was trimmed by 4 bases and V by 6 bases; bases with no gene match: 8. Germline V CDR1 and CDR2: ENHRY, SYGVKD.

This clonotype occurred a few times. A junction boundary mismatches the germline segment, possibly from a read error. CDR3 region: CASSGGTPGTSGILF. The CDR3, as DNA: TGCGCCAGCAGCGGCGGGACGCCGGGGACTAGCGGGATCCTCTTC. The chain joins TRBV5-1 to TRBJ2-4, with 13 nucleotides matching TRBD2. CDR3 length: 15 amino acids. Germline values: CDR1 SGHRS, CDR2 YFSETQ.

CDR3 region: CSVGWGVDKADGYTF. CDR3 sequence (DNA): TGCAGCGTTGGATGGGGGGTGGACAAGGCGGATGGCTACACCTTC. The rearrangement joins TRBV29-1 to TRBJ1-2, with D possibly being TRBD1 (5 bases). CDR1 and CDR2 (germline): SQVTM, ANQGSEA. The CDR3 loop spans 15 amino acids. V lost 4 bases to trimming and J lost 6 bases, with 21 bases between them.